The 10 T cell receptor beta chains below were found in one sample sequenced in a study of graft-versus-host responses after intestinal transplantation. These TCRs are of unknown antigen specificity. Profiled with immunoSEQ multiplex PCR; TCRdb holds only in-frame clones, not every one. Of 75,000 to 100,000 clones in the sample, 80% to 95% are singletons; the top ten hold around 0.17%. The material was unstimulated CD4+ T cells sorted from spleen or lymph node cells, obtained before intestinal transplant. The receptors originated from a human donor who received an intestinal transplant.

This clone was counted between two and nine times. This chain connects TRBV18 to TRBJ2-7, with 8 bases fitting TRBD2. The CDR3 has 14 amino acids. Per the germline V gene, CDR1 is KGHSH and CDR2 is LQKENI. V lost 3 bases, J lost 2 bases, and 3 bases stayed unmatched. The CDR3: CASSPSGTAYEQYF. The CDR3 bases are TGTGCCAGCTCACCTAGCGGGACCGCCTACGAGCAGTACTTC.

This clone has a single count. The rearrangement links TRBV19 to TRBJ2-7; D is uncertain. The CDR3 spans 13 residues. The germline V and J ends were trimmed by 5 bases and 4 bases, with 12 bases remaining between them. CDR1 is LNHDA, CDR2 SQIVND, per germline (reference sequence). The CDR3 DNA reads TGTGCCAGTAGTTCCCGTAGCTGGTACGAGCAGTACTTC. Protein product: CASSSRSWYEQYF.

The V and J genes are TRBV12-1 and TRBJ2-7; the D call in the table, TRBD2, was not verified against the DNA. TRBV12-1 is marked as a pseudogene. The CDR3 totals 18 residues. The CDR3 sequence is CASSFTEFGSGRPYEQYF. The CDR3 nucleotides read TGTGCCAGCAGCTTTACGGAGTTCGGCAGCGGGAGGCCCTACGAGCAGTACTTC.

This clone is a singleton in its sample. V and J are TRBV27 and TRBJ1-5; 7 bases align to TRBD1. The CDR3 totals 13 residues. The V and J ends lost 6 bases and 7 bases, in that order; junction bases with no gene match: 6. From germline, CDR1 is MNHEY and CDR2 SMNVEV (reference sequence). CDR3 residues: CASRNRGSQPQHF. As DNA, the CDR3 is TGTGCCAGCAGAAACAGGGGAAGCCAGCCCCAGCATTTT.

The J gene is TRBJ1-3, the V gene TRBV6-5; a weak D match, TRBD1 (6 bases). The CDR3 contains 14 residues. CDR1 and CDR2 from the germline V gene are MNHEY and SVGAGI. V lost 6 bases and J lost 1, with 10 bases in between. CDR3 amino acids: CASRKGGSGNTIYF. DNA of the CDR3: TGTGCCAGCAGAAAAGGGGGATCTGGAAACACCATATATTTT.

The chain recombines TRBV27 with TRBJ1-1; D perhaps matches TRBD1 (6 bases). V was pared by 7 bases and J by 3 bases, with 15 bases between. The CDR3 runs 14 residues. Germline CDR1 MNHEY, CDR2 SMNVEV (reference sequence). The CDR3 sequence: CASILRDRHTEAFF. The CDR3 region has the DNA TGTGCCAGCATCCTTCGCGACAGGCACACTGAAGCTTTCTTT.

The chain has TRBV5-1 and TRBJ2-7; possibly TRBD1 for D (6 bases). The ends were cut back, 1 base at V and 4 bases at J, with 12 bases in the middle. The CDR3 totals 14 residues. Germline assignment: CDR1 SGHRS and CDR2 YFSETQ. CDR3 coding DNA: TGCGCCAGCAGCTTGAACAGGGCCCCGTACGAGCAGTACTTC. Translated: CASSLNRAPYEQYF. Combining the CDR3 with reference TRBV5-1 and TRBJ2-7 gives the whole variable domain KAGVTQTPRYLIKTRGQQVTLSCSPISGHRSVSWYQQTPGQGLQFLFEYFSETQRNKGNFPGRFSGRQFSNSRSEMNVSTLELGDSALYLCASSLNRAPYEQYFGPGTRLTVT.

This sequence joins TRBV30 and TRBJ2-3; 8 bases align to TRBD1. Trimming cost V 3 bases and J 5 bases; bases outside gene matches: 4. Germline-derived CDR1 and CDR2 are GTSNPN and SVGIG (reference sequence). This CDR3 spans 13 amino acids. CDR3 protein: CAWRLQGGDTQYF. The CDR3 bases are TGTGCCTGGAGATTACAGGGGGGAGATACGCAGTATTTT.

The chain has TRBV19 and TRBJ1-1, with D uncertain. The CDR3 runs to 15 residues. Germline values: CDR1 LNHDA, CDR2 SQIVND (reference sequence). V was trimmed by 2 bases and J by 3 bases, leaving 13 bases between them. The CDR3: CASSIPPHTDTEAFF. CDR3 bases: TGTGCCAGTAGTATACCCCCCCACACCGACACTGAAGCTTTCTTT.

This clone was recorded only once. The V and J genes are TRBV7-3 and TRBJ2-7; D unclear. There are 12 residues in the CDR3. V was shortened by 1 base and J by 3 bases, with 4 bases between the two germline ends. The germline V gene has CDR1 SGHTA and CDR2 FQGTGA. The CDR3 sequence: CASSLNGYEQYF. As DNA, the CDR3 is TGTGCCAGCAGCTTAAACGGCTACGAGCAGTACTTC.